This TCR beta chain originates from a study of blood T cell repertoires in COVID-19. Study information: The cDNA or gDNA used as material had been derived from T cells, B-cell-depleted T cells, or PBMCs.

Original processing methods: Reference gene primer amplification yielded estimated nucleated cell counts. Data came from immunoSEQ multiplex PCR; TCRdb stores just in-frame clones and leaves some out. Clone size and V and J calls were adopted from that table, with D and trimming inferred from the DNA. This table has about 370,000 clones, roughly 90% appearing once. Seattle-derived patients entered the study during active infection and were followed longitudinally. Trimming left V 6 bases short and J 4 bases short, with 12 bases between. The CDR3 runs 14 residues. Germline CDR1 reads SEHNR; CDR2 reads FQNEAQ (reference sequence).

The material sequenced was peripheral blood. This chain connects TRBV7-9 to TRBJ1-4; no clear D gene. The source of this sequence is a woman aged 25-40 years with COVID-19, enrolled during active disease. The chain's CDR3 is CASSRSGNNEKLFF. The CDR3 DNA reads TGTGCCAGCAGTCGATCCGGGAATAATGAAAAACTGTTTTTT.